Listed below are T cell receptor beta chains from one sample, sequenced in a study of T cells in Graves' hyperthyroidism and ophthalmopathy. TCRdb analysed the multiplex PCR reads with MiXCR anew, one entry per CDR3 protein. The sample lists roughly 380,000 distinct CDR3 sequences, approximately 14% occurring once. The sample taken for sequencing was blood. All receptors come from a woman aged 60-75 years with Graves' hyperthyroidism. Both conserved end residues are part of each CDR3. The D gene is left open where the match is weak. Not all rows give a size; the values are once, few, many and, for expanded clones, a class.

V gene	D gene	J gene	clone size	CDR3 DNA	CDR3 protein
TRBV2	NA	TRBJ2-3	many	TGTGCCAGCAGCCCCTCGAGCGGGCAAAGCCCAGATACGCAGTATTTT	CASSPSSGQSPDTQYF
TRBV5-1	NA	TRBJ1-2	NA	TGCGCCAGCAGCTTTCCCCCCGAAGGGGGGGGTGGCTACACCTTC	CASSFPPEGGGGYTF
TRBV18	NA	TRBJ1-3	many	TGTGCCAGCTCTCGCATTGGGAGCTCTGGAAACACCATATATTTT	CASSRIGSSGNTIYF
TRBV10-2	NA	TRBJ1-6	many	TGCGCCAGCAGTGAGTCTCGTGGAAATCGCAATAATTCACCCCTCCACTTT	CASSESRGNRNNSPLHF
TRBV19	NA	TRBJ1-5	NA	TGTGCCAGTAGTACCAGACAGGTGAATCAGCCCCAGCATTTT	CASSTRQVNQPQHF
TRBV7-2	NA	TRBJ2-3	many	TGTGCCAGCAGCTTAGCGGTTCCGCCTAGCACAGATACGCAGTATTTT	CASSLAVPPSTDTQYF
TRBV12-3/TRBV12-4	TRBD1	TRBJ2-7	NA	TGTGCCAGCAGTCCGGGACAGGGGATAGGCGAGCAGTACTTC	CASSPGQGIGEQYF
TRBV20-1	TRBD2	TRBJ2-7	NA	TGCAGTGCTGGCGTCAGCGGGAGGGCCAATGAGCAGTACTTC	CSAGVSGRANEQYF
TRBV5-1	TRBD1	TRBJ2-1	many	TGCGCCAGCAGCTCTGGGACAGGATACTCCTACAATGAGCAGTTCTTC	CASSSGTGYSYNEQFF
TRBV6-6	TRBD1	TRBJ1-5	few	TGTGCCAGCAGTTACTTGAAGCCGGGACAGGGCACCTCAGGCAATCAGCCCCAGCATTTT	CASSYLKPGQGTSGNQPQHF
TRBV6-1	NA	TRBJ1-5	few	TGTGCCAGCAGAATAAGGTCCACCAACAATCAGCCCCAGCATTTT	CASRIRSTNNQPQHF
TRBV28	NA	TRBJ2-2	many	TGTGCCAGCAGTGCCTGGATCGGGGAGCTGTTTTTT	CASSAWIGELFF
TRBV6-1	NA	TRBJ1-3	NA	TGTGCCAGCAGTAAACAGGGAAACACCATATATTTT	CASSKQGNTIYF
TRBV19	NA	TRBJ1-2	many	TGTGCCAGTAGTCAATCGGGACTGTCTAACTATGGCTACACCTTC	CASSQSGLSNYGYTF
TRBV20-1	NA	TRBJ2-1	many	TGCAGTGCTAGAGTGGGCCCACGGTATGAGCAGTTCTTC	CSARVGPRYEQFF
TRBV4-1	TRBD1	TRBJ1-3	NA	TGCGCCAGCAGCCAAGTACAGGGGGCAGAAAACACCATATATTTT	CASSQVQGAENTIYF
TRBV24-1	TRBD2	TRBJ2-1	few	TGTGCCACCAGCCACCCGTACGGGACTAGCGGGTTTAATGAGCAGTTCTTC	CATSHPYGTSGFNEQFF
TRBV3-1	NA	TRBJ2-7	many	TGTGCCAGCAGCCCGCGGGAGACAGGCTACGAGCAGTACTTC	CASSPRETGYEQYF
TRBV12-3/TRBV12-4	NA	TRBJ2-3	many	TGTGCCAGCAGCCCGGAGATAGGAGGGCCCACAGATACGCAGTATTTT	CASSPEIGGPTDTQYF
TRBV13	TRBD1	TRBJ2-3	few	TGTGCCACTCGCTTGACAGGGAGCACAGATACGCAGTATTTT	CATRLTGSTDTQYF
TRBV29-1	TRBD2	TRBJ2-5	few	TGCAGCGTTGCTGTGGGGGGGTTTGGGACCCAGTACTTC	CSVAVGGFGTQYF
TRBV9	NA	TRBJ2-3	few	TGTGCCAGCAGCGTAGACGGCCTCGCGGATACGCAGTATTTT	CASSVDGLADTQYF
TRBV27	TRBD2	TRBJ2-7	many	TGTGCCAGCAGTTTAGCGGGAGTTCTCGACGAGCAGTACTTC	CASSLAGVLDEQYF
TRBV10-3	TRBD1	TRBJ1-1	many	TGTGCCATCAGGGGGACAGGGGTGCGATACACTGAAGCTTTCTTT	CAIRGTGVRYTEAFF
TRBV27	NA	TRBJ2-1	many	TGTGCCAGCAAAGGGGCGGGTCGCTGGGATGAGCAGTTCTTC	CASKGAGRWDEQFF
TRBV20-1	NA	TRBJ2-1	few	TGCAGTGCTAGCACTAGTTCCTACGAGCAGTTCTTC	CSASTSSYEQFF
TRBV18	NA	TRBJ2-2	few	TGTGCCAGCTCACCATGGGCAGGGGCTGACACCGGGGAGCTGTTTTTT	CASSPWAGADTGELFF
TRBV5-4	NA	TRBJ1-2	NA	TGTGCCAGCAGCTTTCCCGGGACTCCTTACGGGGCTCACTATGGCTACACCTTC	CASSFPGTPYGAHYGYTF
TRBV11-2	NA	TRBJ2-3	many	TGTGCCAGCAGCCGTACGTTTCCGTCTAGCACAGATACGCAGTATTTT	CASSRTFPSSTDTQYF
TRBV6-2/TRBV6-3	TRBD1	TRBJ1-1	many	TGTGCCAGCAGTGACAGGGGCAAAGAGAACACTGAAGCTTTCTTT	CASSDRGKENTEAFF
TRBV11-2	TRBD2	TRBJ2-7	many	TGTGCCAGCAGCCCGACGACTAGCGGGAGGTACGAGCAGTACTTC	CASSPTTSGRYEQYF
TRBV12-3/TRBV12-4	NA	TRBJ1-5	many	TGTGCCAGCACCTTGGGGGGGCTGGGCAATCAGCCCCAGCATTTT	CASTLGGLGNQPQHF
TRBV28	TRBD2	TRBJ2-7	many	TGTGCCAGCAGTTTATCAGAGGGAGGGCGAGCCTACGAGCAGTACTTC	CASSLSEGGRAYEQYF
TRBV5-8	TRBD2	TRBJ2-5	NA	TGTGCCAGCACCCCTTGGGTAGCGGGACCACAAGAGACCCAGTACTTC	CASTPWVAGPQETQYF
TRBV27	TRBD1	TRBJ1-6	few	TGTGCCAGCAGTTTAAGGACAGGGGGCGTTGTCCCGGGTGGTTCACCCCTCCACTTT	CASSLRTGGVVPGGSPLHF
TRBV24-1	TRBD2	TRBJ2-1	few	TGTGCCACCAGTGTTACTAGCGGAAATGAGCAGTTCTTC	CATSVTSGNEQFF
TRBV18	NA	TRBJ1-5	many	TGTGCCAGCTCACCTCTCGGCGGACGTCAGCCCCAGCATTTT	CASSPLGGRQPQHF
TRBV5-1	TRBD1	TRBJ2-7	few	TGCGCCAGCAGCCCGGGACAGGTAGTCAACTACGAGCAGTACTTC	CASSPGQVVNYEQYF